This record looks at one T cell receptor (beta chain) sequence and its context. Its target is not known. One junction end does not reproduce the germline sequence, and a read error may be involved. This specimen comes from a study of CD8+CD57+ T cells in acquired aplastic anemia. Across the study: Sorting CD4+ and CD8+ cells gave DNA averaging about 3.3 ug.

Only patients with CD8+CD57+ cell expansion on flow cytometry were chosen for sequencing. Severe acquired aplastic anemia was present in all patients. Germline V gives CDR1 SNHLY, CDR2 FYNNEI. The CDR3 spans 13 residues. Template material for TCR beta VDJ and CDR3 profiling consisted of genomic DNA. MiXCR was run by TCRdb on the reads, yielding one entry per CDR3 protein. Altogether about 270,000 distinct CDR3 sequences are present, approximately 86% being singletons, with the ten largest covering less than 50%. Notes on the study in general: Around 27 was the count of CD8+ CDR3 sequences that patients shared with controls. A significant difference in CD8+ Simpson's diversity between patients and controls was not found.

The sequence was obtained from a human donor with aplastic anemia. The sequenced material came from sorted CD4+, CD8+, or CD8+CD57+ T cells (not recorded which) from PBMCs. The rearrangement links TRBV2 to TRBJ2-3; a possible D gene is TRBD2 (6 bases). CDR3 residues: CASSFTSTDTKYF. DNA of the CDR3: TGTGCCAGCAGCTTCACTAGCACAGATACGAAGTATTTT.